This T cell receptor (beta chain) was sequenced in a study of shared clonotypes between healthy human individuals. Assay: immunoSEQ multiplex PCR; the TCRdb copy retains only in-frame clones and omits some. The sample holds under 1 million clones; about 92% are singletons and the top ten take around 24%. Positively selected for CCR7, the CD45RO-negative cells used as naive CD8 cells excluded terminally differentiated effector memory CD45RA+ cells. The V end was cut by 6 bases, the J end by 10 bases, with 16 bases between. The CDR3 runs 11 residues. From germline, CDR1 is SQVTM and CDR2 ANQGSEA. The TCR was taken from a man aged 30 to 45 in good health. This chain connects TRBV29-1 to TRBJ2-7; possible D gene TRBD1, 5 bases. Source material: naive CD8+ T cells sorted from blood. CDR3 region: CSVQYRSLQYF. In DNA, the CDR3 is TGCAGCGTCCAATACAGGAGTCTACAGTACTTC.